This record covers a single TCR beta chain. Antigen specificity is unknown. From the 5' RACE reads, TCRdb called clonotypes with MiXCR, one entry per CDR3 protein. The data show 420,000 or so distinct CDR3 sequences, about 18% seen once. Trimming cost V 4 bases and J 0 bases, with 10 bases left between them. The CDR3 covers 14 residues. Looked up from germline, CDR1 is SGHRS and CDR2 is YFSETQ. This specimen belongs to a study of identical twins. Study-level results: Among out-of-frame alpha sequences shared by twins, low generation probability occurred in excess. There were fewer insertions in abundant cord blood beta clonotypes, but memory repertoires showed no such pattern. The study found that models underestimated out-of-frame TCR alpha sharing in monozygotic twins.

Sample: naive T cells sorted from blood. This receptor was taken from a man over 45 in good health. This chain connects TRBV5-1 to TRBJ1-2; D not certain. The CDR3 DNA reads TGCGCCAGCAGCACGGACGGGTCTAACTATGGCTACACCTTC. Protein: CASSTDGSNYGYTF.